This entry lists 21 T cell receptor beta chains sequenced from one sample in a study of CD8+ T cells in alopecia areata. Treatment in this sample: oral pan-JAK inhibitor, 5-10 mg twice daily. Reverse transcription of extracted RNA yielded cDNA, which provided the sequencing template. TCRdb's table, derived via immunoSEQ multiplex PCR, lists solely in-frame clones and lacks some. The sample carries 60,000 to 85,000 clones, about 71% recorded once. The sequencing used CD8+ T cells sorted from blood, collected at week 24, from a patient treated with tofacitinib. These receptors came from a human donor with alopecia areata.

This CDR3 is CASKDSTETQYF. In DNA form, the CDR3 reads TGTGCCAGTAAGGACTCCACGGAGACCCAGTACTTC. V and J are TRBV19 and TRBJ2-5; a weak D match, TRBD2 (5 bases). Germline V gene sequence: CDR1 LNHDA, CDR2 SQIVND (reference sequence). V was cut by 7 bases and J by 5 bases, with 11 bases left in between. CDR3 length equals 12 residues.

Only one count was recorded for this clone. V usage is TRBV4-3 and J usage is TRBJ2-5, with D perhaps matching TRBD1 or TRBD2 (5 bases each). Germline CDR1 LGHNA, CDR2 YSLEER. Trimming took 0 bases from V and 2 from J, leaving 22 bases between them. This CDR3 is 19 amino acids long. CDR3: CASSQDIPPGPIEQETQYF. CDR3 nucleotides: TGCGCCAGCAGCCAAGATATTCCCCCGGGACCGATAGAACAAGAGACCCAGTACTTC.

This clone was counted a few times. The chain links TRBV9 to TRBJ2-5; TRBD2 matches 12 bases. This CDR3 is built from 16 residues. Germline V gene sequence: CDR1 SGDLS, CDR2 YYNGEE. Trimming at V came to 0 bases and at J to 1 base, leaving 1 base not matched to a gene. Written as DNA, the CDR3 is TGTGCCAGCAGCGTAGAGACTAGCGGGGGCCAAGAGACCCAGTACTTC. This codes for CASSVETSGGQETQYF.

The chain uses TRBV11-1 and TRBJ1-1, with D perhaps matching TRBD1 (6 bases). The V gene's germline CDR1 is SGHAT and CDR2 FQDESV (reference sequence). Trimming took off 3 bases at V and 5 bases at J, with 10 bases between the two ends. The CDR3 is 13 amino acids. The CDR3 region has the DNA TGTGCCAGCAGCTTGCAGGGGTCGACTGAAGCTTTCTTT. This encodes CASSLQGSTEAFF.

The CDR3 loop reads CASSFSTYEQYF. The CDR3 DNA follows: TGTGCCAGCAGTTTTTCCACCTACGAGCAGTACTTC. This chain uses TRBV28 with TRBJ2-7, with D hard to call. This CDR3 has 12 amino acids. With 3 bases removed from V and 2 bases from J, the gap between germline ends came to 5 bases. Looked up from germline, CDR1 is MDHEN and CDR2 is SYDVKM.

The chain has TRBV30 and TRBJ2-3, with 9 bases aligning to TRBD1. This CDR3 comprises 14 residues. Germline V gene sequence: CDR1 GTSNPN, CDR2 SVGIG (reference sequence). With 2 bases clipped from V and 2 bases from J, the junction kept 2 bases outside the gene matches. Here the CDR3 DNA reads TGTGCCTGGAGTAGGACAGGGGTCACAGATACGCAGTATTTT. Its protein product is CAWSRTGVTDTQYF.

The chain uses TRBV9 and TRBJ2-3; 8 positions agree with TRBD2. Trimming at V came to 0 bases and at J to 3 bases, leaving 6 bases not matched to a gene. This CDR3 is 16 amino acids long. Germline V gene sequence: CDR1 SGDLS, CDR2 YYNGEE. The CDR3 region is CASSVEGGGMTDTQYF. DNA for the CDR3: TGTGCCAGCAGCGTAGAAGGCGGGGGGATGACAGATACGCAGTATTTT.

V is TRBV7-6 and J is TRBJ2-1; 8 bases agree with TRBD2. V was pared by 1 base and J by 5 bases, with 10 bases of the junction left unmatched. The CDR3 sequence is 17 residues long. CDR1 and CDR2 from the germline V gene are SGHVS and FNYEAQ. CDR3 in amino acids: CASSLGLAGPNNNEQFF. Written as DNA, the CDR3 is TGTGCCAGCAGCTTAGGTCTAGCGGGCCCCAACAACAATGAGCAGTTCTTC.

The chain uses TRBV7-2 and TRBJ2-3; TRBD1 is a possible D gene (5 bases). V was trimmed by 5 bases and J by 2 bases, leaving 17 bases between them. Germline CDR1 SGHTA, CDR2 FQGNSA. This CDR3 has 16 amino acids. CDR3 sequence reads: CASSILGPYYTDTQYF. The DNA for the CDR3 is TGTGCCAGCAGCATACTGGGGCCTTACTACACAGATACGCAGTATTTT.

The J gene is TRBJ1-4, the V gene TRBV30, with 9 bases fitting TRBD1. The CDR3 runs 14 residues. Trimming took 5 bases from V and 3 from J; bases not matched to a gene: 4. Germline CDR1 is GTSNPN and CDR2 is SVGIG (reference sequence). The CDR3 sequence: CAWSDRGPNEKLFF. The CDR3 nucleotides are TGTGCCTGGTCGGACAGGGGACCTAATGAAAAACTGTTTTTT.

This clone appeared a single time. The V gene is TRBV2, the J gene TRBJ2-7; 8 positions agree with TRBD2. V lost 5 bases to trimming and J lost 2 bases; unmatched junction nucleotides: 11. The CDR3 runs 16 residues. CDR1 and CDR2 from the germline V gene are SNHLY and FYNNEI. Here the CDR3 DNA reads TGTGCCAGCAGTACACCTACTAGCGGCAACACCTACGAGCAGTACTTC. This translates into CASSTPTSGNTYEQYF. Variable domain in full (rest from reference TRBV2 and TRBJ2-7): EPEVTQTPSHQVTQMGQEVILRCVPISNHLYFYWYRQILGQKVEFLVSFYNNEISEKSEIFDDQFSVERPDGSNFTLKIRSTKLEDSAMYFCASSTPTSGNTYEQYFGPGTRLTVT.

This clone was observed a handful of times. V gene TRBV5-1 combines with J gene TRBJ2-1; TRBD1 agrees at 7 bases. J gave up 10 bases and V 4 bases, and 8 bases lay outside the gene matches. The germline V gene encodes CDR1 SGHRS and CDR2 YFSETQ. The CDR3 contains 13 residues. The CDR3 loop is CASSSSGTEEQFF. The CDR3 DNA reads as TGCGCCAGCAGCAGCTCCGGGACAGAGGAGCAGTTCTTC. The full variable domain, completed using reference TRBV5-1 and TRBJ2-1, is KAGVTQTPRYLIKTRGQQVTLSCSPISGHRSVSWYQQTPGQGLQFLFEYFSETQRNKGNFPGRFSGRQFSNSRSEMNVSTLELGDSALYLCASSSSGTEEQFFGPGTRLTVL.

V is TRBV27 and J is TRBJ2-3; tentatively, D is TRBD2 (6 bases). V lost 8 bases, J lost 1 base, and 22 bases lay in between. The CDR3 is 17 residues long. Germline V CDR1 and CDR2: MNHEY, SMNVEV (reference sequence). The CDR3 region is CASPHRGSGVCTDTQYF. Written as DNA, the CDR3 is TGTGCCAGCCCTCACCGTGGATCGGGGGTTTGCACAGATACGCAGTATTTT.

In DNA, the CDR3 is TGTGCCAGCAGTTTAGGAATAGGAGAGACCCAGTACTTC. Its protein product is CASSLGIGETQYF. The chain has TRBV27 and TRBJ2-5; D remains unclear. Germline values: CDR1 MNHEY, CDR2 SMNVEV (reference sequence). V lost 2 bases and J lost 4, with 8 bases in between. This CDR3 has 13 amino acids.

The chain uses TRBV4-3 and TRBJ2-2; D is possibly TRBD1 or TRBD2 (6 bases each). CDR3 length: 15 residues. CDR1 is LGHNA and CDR2 is YSLEER in the germline V gene. Trimming cost V 3 bases and J 0 bases, with 8 bases left between them. CDR3 in amino acids: CASSQGGSNTGELFF. The CDR3 DNA sequence: TGCGCCAGCAGCCAGGGGGGCTCGAACACCGGGGAGCTGTTTTTT.

V usage is TRBV6-5 and J usage is TRBJ2-5; D gene uncertain. The CDR3 consists of 13 residues. V lost 6 bases, J lost 2 bases, and 10 bases lay in between. The germline V gene encodes CDR1 MNHEY and CDR2 SVGAGI. CDR3 bases: TGTGCCAGCAGGCTACTACTTCAAGAGACCCAGTACTTC. This codes for CASRLLLQETQYF.

The V call is TRBV4-3, the J call TRBJ1-5; D perhaps matches TRBD1 (5 bases). Germline lookup yields CDR1 LGHNA and CDR2 YSLEER. V shed 0 bases and J shed 7 bases, with 10 bases lying between them. The CDR3 consists of 14 residues. CDR3 nucleotides: TGCGCCAGCAGCCAAGATGCAGGGTACCAGCCCCAGCATTTT. Translated: CASSQDAGYQPQHF.

This clone was detected a few times. The gene calls are TRBV7-9 and TRBJ2-5; the D gene is possibly TRBD1 (5 bases). Germline CDR1 SEHNR, CDR2 FQNEAQ (reference sequence). This CDR3 contains 15 residues. Trimming cost V 5 bases and J 2 bases, with 15 bases left between them. The CDR3 DNA reads as TGTGCCAGCAGCCTAGGACGGACACGGCAAGAGACCCAGTACTTC. It yields the protein CASSLGRTRQETQYF.

The chain recombines TRBV6-6 with TRBJ1-1; possibly TRBD1 for D (5 bases). CDR3 size: 14 residues. Germline V gene sequence: CDR1 MNHNY, CDR2 SVGAGI (reference sequence). V was cut by 5 bases and J by 0 bases, with 10 bases left in between. The chain's CDR3 is CASSRDGMNTEAFF. In nucleotides, the CDR3 is TGTGCCAGCAGTCGGGACGGGATGAACACTGAAGCTTTCTTT.

The chain recombines TRBV15 with TRBJ2-3, with no clear D. Germline V CDR1 and CDR2: LNHNV, YYDKDF (reference sequence). This CDR3 is 18 amino acids long. The ends were cut back, 1 base at V and 0 bases at J, with 17 bases in the middle. CDR3 amino acids: CATSRVPWSQTSTDTQYF. In DNA, the CDR3 is TGTGCCACCAGCAGAGTCCCGTGGAGCCAGACTAGCACAGATACGCAGTATTTT.

This chain uses TRBV5-1 with TRBJ2-5, with TRBD2 identical over 8 bases. CDR3 size: 16 residues. V lost 4 bases to trimming and J lost 4 bases; unmatched junction nucleotides: 12. Germline-derived CDR1 and CDR2 are SGHRS and YFSETQ. For the CDR3, the DNA is TGCGCCAGCAGCCCCCTTTACCGGGGGGGCCTAGAGACCCAGTACTTC. It specifies CASSPLYRGGLETQYF. Full variable domain (remainder filled in from reference TRBV5-1 and TRBJ2-5): KAGVTQTPRYLIKTRGQQVTLSCSPISGHRSVSWYQQTPGQGLQFLFEYFSETQRNKGNFPGRFSGRQFSNSRSEMNVSTLELGDSALYLCASSPLYRGGLETQYFGPGTRLLVL.